The rows below give T cell receptor beta chains drawn from one sample of a study of cytomegalovirus exposure and HLA in healthy donors. TCRdb keeps only in-frame clones here, not all; method: immunoSEQ multiplex PCR. The sample consists of about 220,000 clones, 80% to 85% of them appearing once. The specimen was PBMCs. The source of these receptors is a woman between 25 and 40 years old in good health and CMV-seropositive. Each CDR3 is given without its conserved first and last residue. The order of the fields is V gene, J gene, D gene, clone size, CDR3 protein. A D gene is named only where the DNA matches it firmly. Only some rows state a clone size, as once, few, many or a class for expanded clones.

V: TRBV19
J: TRBJ2-7
D: TRBD2
size: few
CDR3: ASSPGTSDSYEQY

V: TRBV5-1
J: TRBJ2-5
D: -
size: -
CDR3: ASSLVWDTAQETQY

V: TRBV27
J: TRBJ2-3
D: -
size: -
CDR3: ASTGPLTDTQY

V: TRBV19
J: TRBJ1-1
D: -
size: -
CDR3: ASSITPNTEAF

V: TRBV2
J: TRBJ2-7
D: -
size: -
CDR3: ASGYIRRVEQY

V: TRBV2
J: TRBJ2-7
D: TRBD2
size: -
CDR3: ASRDSERGAYEQY

V: TRBV30
J: TRBJ2-2
D: -
size: once
CDR3: AWTQNTGELF

V: TRBV5-6
J: TRBJ2-1
D: TRBD2
size: -
CDR3: ASSSSLAGKAYNEQF

V: TRBV30
J: TRBJ2-1
D: -
size: -
CDR3: AWSRGLGDSSEQF

V: TRBV9
J: TRBJ1-2
D: TRBD1
size: -
CDR3: ASSDRQGPAGGYT

V: TRBV9
J: TRBJ2-1
D: -
size: -
CDR3: ASSVGGRPDEQF

V: TRBV2
J: TRBJ2-7
D: -
size: few
CDR3: ASIARAGYEQY

V: TRBV20-1
J: TRBJ2-1
D: -
size: -
CDR3: SARIGNEQF

V: TRBV18
J: TRBJ1-3
D: TRBD1
size: few
CDR3: ASSLDRVEYRLYGNTIY

V: TRBV11-2
J: TRBJ1-1
D: -
size: few
CDR3: ASSIIPEGKAF

V: TRBV4-2
J: TRBJ1-4
D: TRBD1
size: -
CDR3: ASSPFLGQINEKLF

V: TRBV5-1
J: TRBJ1-2
D: -
size: -
CDR3: ASSPGVILAASYGYT

V: TRBV4-1
J: TRBJ2-7
D: TRBD2
size: -
CDR3: ASSPSPSGSYEQY

V: TRBV7-9
J: TRBJ2-1
D: TRBD2
size: -
CDR3: ASSPGTSGLSYNEQF

V: TRBV6-5
J: TRBJ1-2
D: -
size: -
CDR3: ASRPPDNYGYT

V: TRBV7-2
J: TRBJ1-2
D: TRBD1
size: -
CDR3: ASSTRQGKNYGYT

V: TRBV5-1
J: TRBJ2-1
D: -
size: -
CDR3: ASLSDSYNEQF

V: TRBV5-1
J: TRBJ1-2
D: -
size: -
CDR3: ASSLGADGYT

V: TRBV18
J: TRBJ2-2
D: -
size: -
CDR3: ASSPWTEATGELF

V: TRBV9
J: TRBJ2-1
D: -
size: -
CDR3: ASSQWSSYNEQF

V: TRBV10-3
J: TRBJ1-2
D: -
size: -
CDR3: AIAGGARYGYT

V: TRBV5-4
J: TRBJ2-1
D: TRBD2
size: -
CDR3: ASSPTSGYNEQF

V: TRBV28
J: TRBJ1-5
D: -
size: -
CDR3: ASSFRPGNNQPQH

V: TRBV28
J: TRBJ2-5
D: TRBD2
size: -
CDR3: ASSPGLAVPDGETQY

V: TRBV2
J: TRBJ2-7
D: -
size: few
CDR3: ASTIRGVHEQY

V: TRBV6-4
J: TRBJ2-1
D: TRBD2
size: -
CDR3: ASIRSGLAGAYNEQF

V: TRBV7-2
J: TRBJ2-7
D: -
size: few
CDR3: ASSHSYEQY

V: TRBV5-5
J: TRBJ1-2
D: TRBD1
size: -
CDR3: ASTQGQAFGYT

V: TRBV13
J: TRBJ2-5
D: -
size: -
CDR3: ASSFGQARDTQY

V: TRBV6-1
J: TRBJ2-1
D: -
size: once
CDR3: ASSDWGERANEQF

V: TRBV11-2
J: TRBJ2-2
D: TRBD2
size: -
CDR3: ASSSIAGLVGRGTGELF

V: TRBV5-5
J: TRBJ2-3
D: TRBD1
size: -
CDR3: ASSLTGTVRTDTQY

V: TRBV18
J: TRBJ1-1
D: -
size: once
CDR3: ASSPTGRTEAF

V: TRBV5-1
J: TRBJ2-1
D: TRBD2
size: -
CDR3: ASSLVSGRSNEQF

V: TRBV7-2
J: TRBJ1-2
D: TRBD1
size: once
CDR3: ASSLMGTGGRYT

V: TRBV30
J: TRBJ2-1
D: -
size: -
CDR3: AWRGFSYNEQF

V: TRBV7-2
J: TRBJ2-1
D: TRBD2
size: -
CDR3: ASSSPGTSAYNEQF